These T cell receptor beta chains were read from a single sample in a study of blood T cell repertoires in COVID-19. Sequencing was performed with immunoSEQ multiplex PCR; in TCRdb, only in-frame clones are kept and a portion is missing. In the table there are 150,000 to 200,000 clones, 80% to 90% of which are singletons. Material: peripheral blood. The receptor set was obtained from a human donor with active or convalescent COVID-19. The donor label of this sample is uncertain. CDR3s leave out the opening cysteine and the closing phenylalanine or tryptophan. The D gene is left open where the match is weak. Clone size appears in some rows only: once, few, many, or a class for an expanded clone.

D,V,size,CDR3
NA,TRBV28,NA,ASKSGTRDTGELF
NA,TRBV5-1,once,ASSTGGRYGYT
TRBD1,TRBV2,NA,ASSEDRQGYNEQF
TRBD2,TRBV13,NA,ASARPPFRGGRLEQY
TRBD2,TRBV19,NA,ASRGLAGFDNEQF
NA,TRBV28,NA,ASSLETVSRSTYEQY
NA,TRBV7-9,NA,ASSQALQQY
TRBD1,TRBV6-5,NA,ASSQGVGYGYT
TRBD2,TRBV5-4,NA,ASSSILAGDTDTQY
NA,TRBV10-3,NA,AIWVGAGNQPQH
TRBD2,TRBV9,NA,ASSSRAGDTGELF
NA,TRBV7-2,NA,ASGNSHKEKLF
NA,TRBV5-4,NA,ASTRGETREKLF
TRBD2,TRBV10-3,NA,AIRKSGGAVTNTGELF
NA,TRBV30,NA,AWSGGGRAF
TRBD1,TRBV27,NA,ASSRIGGRGSSPLH
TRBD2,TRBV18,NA,ASSPPDTSGNFEQF
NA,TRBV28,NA,ASSLGGLSNQPQH
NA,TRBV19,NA,ASSIDQGLYEQY
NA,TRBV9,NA,ASSGPSGGEKLF
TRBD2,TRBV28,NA,ASSNRLAGESYNEQF
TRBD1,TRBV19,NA,ASSARQGVGTEAF
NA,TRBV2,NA,ASSDFLGNTIY
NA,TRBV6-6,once,ASSSTIDQY
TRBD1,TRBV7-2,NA,ASKGATGSNSPLH